This TCR beta chain was captured by sequencing in a study of blood T cell repertoires in COVID-19. Overall study context: From the United States, Italy and Spain came samples of acute and convalescent COVID-19. In each case, the material was cDNA or gDNA derived from T cells, B-cell-depleted T cells, or PBMCs.

CDR1 is LNHDA, CDR2 SQIVND, per germline (reference sequence). V lost 2 bases, J lost 6 bases, and 4 bases stayed unmatched. This CDR3 contains 14 residues. Original processing methods: The assay estimated nucleated cells by amplifying reference gene primers. Using immunoSEQ multiplex PCR, the repertoire was profiled, and TCRdb retains in-frame clones only, with some absent. That table gives V, J and clone size, and the DNA gave D and trimming. The sample includes approximately 200,000 clones, 80% to 90% of them seen just once. The specimen sequenced was peripheral blood. The chain is built from TRBV19 and TRBJ2-1; 7 bases line up with TRBD2. This receptor was taken from a human donor with active or convalescent COVID-19. The donor label of this sample is uncertain. CDR3 amino acids: CASSIIRLANEQFF. CDR3 DNA: TGTGCCAGTAGTATAATTAGACTAGCCAATGAGCAGTTCTTC. The full variable domain, completed using reference TRBV19 and TRBJ2-1, is DGGITQSPKYLFRKEGQNVTLSCEQNLNHDAMYWYRQDPGQGLRLIYYSQIVNDFQKGDIAEGYSVSREKKESFPLTVTSAQKNPTAFYLCASSIIRLANEQFFGPGTRLTVL.